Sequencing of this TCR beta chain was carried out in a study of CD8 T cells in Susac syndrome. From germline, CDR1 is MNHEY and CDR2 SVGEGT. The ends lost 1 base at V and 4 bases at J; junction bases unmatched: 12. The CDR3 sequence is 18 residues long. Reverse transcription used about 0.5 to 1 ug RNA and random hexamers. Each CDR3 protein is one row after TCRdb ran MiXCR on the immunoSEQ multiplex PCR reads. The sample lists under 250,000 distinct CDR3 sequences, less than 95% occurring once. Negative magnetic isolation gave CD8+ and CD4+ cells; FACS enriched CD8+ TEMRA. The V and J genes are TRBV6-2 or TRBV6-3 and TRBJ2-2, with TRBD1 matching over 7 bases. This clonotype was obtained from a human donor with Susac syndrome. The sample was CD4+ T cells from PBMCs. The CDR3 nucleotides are TGTGCCAGCAGTTACTTCGATCCCGGACAGGTTAGCACCGGGGAGCTGTTTTTT. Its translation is CASSYFDPGQVSTGELFF.